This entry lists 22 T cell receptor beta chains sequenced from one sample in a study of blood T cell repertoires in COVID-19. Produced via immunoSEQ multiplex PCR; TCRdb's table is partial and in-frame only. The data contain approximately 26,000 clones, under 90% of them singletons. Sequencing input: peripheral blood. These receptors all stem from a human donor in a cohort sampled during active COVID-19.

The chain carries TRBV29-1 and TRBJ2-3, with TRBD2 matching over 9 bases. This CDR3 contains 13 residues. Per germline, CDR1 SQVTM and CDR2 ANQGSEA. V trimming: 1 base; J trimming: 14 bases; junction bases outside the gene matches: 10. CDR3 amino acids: CSVEGGSGSAGYF. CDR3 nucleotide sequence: TGCAGCGTTGAAGGCGGTAGCGGGAGTGCTGGGTATTTT.

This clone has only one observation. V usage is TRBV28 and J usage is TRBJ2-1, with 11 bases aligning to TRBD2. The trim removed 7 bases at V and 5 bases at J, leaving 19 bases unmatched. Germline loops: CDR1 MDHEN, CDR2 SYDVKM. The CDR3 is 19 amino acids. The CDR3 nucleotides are TGTGCCAGCACCCTCCCTGGACTAGCGGGCACCCCCGACGACAATGAGCAGTTCTTC. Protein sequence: CASTLPGLAGTPDDNEQFF.

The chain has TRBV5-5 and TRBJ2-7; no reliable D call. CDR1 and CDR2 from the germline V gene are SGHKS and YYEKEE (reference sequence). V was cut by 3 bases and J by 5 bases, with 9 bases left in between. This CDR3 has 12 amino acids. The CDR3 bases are TGTGCCAGCAGCTACACATTGGACGAGCAGTACTTC. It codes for CASSYTLDEQYF.

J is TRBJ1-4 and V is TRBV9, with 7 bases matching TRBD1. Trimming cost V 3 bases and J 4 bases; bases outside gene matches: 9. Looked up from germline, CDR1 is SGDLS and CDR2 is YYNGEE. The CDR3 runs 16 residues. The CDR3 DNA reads TGTGCCAGCAGCGAGGAAGCCGGGACAGTTAATGAAAAACTGTTTTTT. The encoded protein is CASSEEAGTVNEKLFF.

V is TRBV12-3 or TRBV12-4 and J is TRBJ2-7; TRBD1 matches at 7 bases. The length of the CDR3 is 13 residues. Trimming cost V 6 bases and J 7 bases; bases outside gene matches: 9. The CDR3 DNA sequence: TGTGCCAGCAGAACCGGACAGGCCTTAGAGCAGTACTTC. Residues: CASRTGQALEQYF.

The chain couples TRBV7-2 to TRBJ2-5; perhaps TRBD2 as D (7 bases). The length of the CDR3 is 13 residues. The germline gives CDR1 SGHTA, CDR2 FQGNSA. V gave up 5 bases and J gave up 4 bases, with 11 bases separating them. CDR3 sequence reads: CASSPGGPETQYF. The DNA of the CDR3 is TGTGCCAGCAGCCCCGGGGGGCCAGAGACCCAGTACTTC.

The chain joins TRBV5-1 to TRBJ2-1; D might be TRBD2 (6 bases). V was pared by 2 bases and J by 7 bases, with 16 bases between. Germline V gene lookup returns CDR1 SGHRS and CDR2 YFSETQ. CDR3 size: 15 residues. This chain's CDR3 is CASSFSPGEVNEQFF. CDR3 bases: TGCGCCAGCAGCTTTAGTCCCGGGGAGGTTAATGAGCAGTTCTTC.

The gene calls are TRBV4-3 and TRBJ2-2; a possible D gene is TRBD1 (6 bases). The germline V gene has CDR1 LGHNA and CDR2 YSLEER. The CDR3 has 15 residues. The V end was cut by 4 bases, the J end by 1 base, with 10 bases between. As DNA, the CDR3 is TGCGCCAGCAGCCGATCGACAGGGAACACCGGGGAGCTGTTTTTT. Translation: CASSRSTGNTGELFF.

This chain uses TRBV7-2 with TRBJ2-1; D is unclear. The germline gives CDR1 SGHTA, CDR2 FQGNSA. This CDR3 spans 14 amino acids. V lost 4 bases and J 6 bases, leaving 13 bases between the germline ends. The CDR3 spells CASSSTPGFNEQFF. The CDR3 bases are TGTGCCAGCAGCTCAACACCGGGTTTCAATGAGCAGTTCTTC.

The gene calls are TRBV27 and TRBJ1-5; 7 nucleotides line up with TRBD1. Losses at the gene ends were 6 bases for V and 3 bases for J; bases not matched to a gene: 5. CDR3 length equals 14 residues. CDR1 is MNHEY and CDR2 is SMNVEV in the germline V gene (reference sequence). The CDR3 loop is CASSLQGYNQPQHF. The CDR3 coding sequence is TGTGCCAGCAGCCTACAGGGGTACAATCAGCCCCAGCATTTT.

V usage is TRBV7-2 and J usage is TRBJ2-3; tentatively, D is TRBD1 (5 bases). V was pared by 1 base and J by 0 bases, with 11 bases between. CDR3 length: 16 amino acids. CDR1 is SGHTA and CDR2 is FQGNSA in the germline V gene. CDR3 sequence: CASSLVGQPSTDTQYF. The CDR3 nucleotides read TGTGCCAGCAGCTTAGTGGGGCAGCCTAGCACAGATACGCAGTATTTT.

The DNA for the CDR3 is TGTGCCAGCAGTTCCTCGTCCAGGGGGAACTATCAGCCCCAGCATTTT. It translates to CASSSSSRGNYQPQHF. This chain joins TRBV28 and TRBJ1-5, with 7 nucleotides matching TRBD1. From germline, CDR1 is MDHEN and CDR2 SYDVKM. V lost 4 bases and J lost 5; bases outside the gene matches: 11. This CDR3 region has 16 residues.

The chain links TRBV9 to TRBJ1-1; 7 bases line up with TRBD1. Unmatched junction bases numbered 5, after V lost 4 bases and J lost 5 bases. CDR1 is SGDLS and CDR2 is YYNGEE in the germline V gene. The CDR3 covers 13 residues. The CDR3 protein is CASSLDRETEAFF. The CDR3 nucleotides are TGTGCCAGCAGCCTAGACAGGGAAACTGAAGCTTTCTTT.

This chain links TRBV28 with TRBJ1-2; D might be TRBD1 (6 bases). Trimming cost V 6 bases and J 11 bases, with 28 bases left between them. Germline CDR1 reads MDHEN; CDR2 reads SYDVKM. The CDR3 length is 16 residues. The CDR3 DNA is TGTGCCAGCAGGCGAGCGGGGGGGGCCCATCGTTACGAGTACACCTTC. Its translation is CASRRAGGAHRYEYTF.

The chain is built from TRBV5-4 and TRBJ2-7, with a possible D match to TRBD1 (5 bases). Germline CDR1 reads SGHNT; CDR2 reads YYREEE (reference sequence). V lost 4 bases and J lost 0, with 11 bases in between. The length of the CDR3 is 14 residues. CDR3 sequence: CASSATVTSYEQYF. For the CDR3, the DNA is TGTGCCAGCAGCGCGACAGTCACCTCCTACGAGCAGTACTTC.

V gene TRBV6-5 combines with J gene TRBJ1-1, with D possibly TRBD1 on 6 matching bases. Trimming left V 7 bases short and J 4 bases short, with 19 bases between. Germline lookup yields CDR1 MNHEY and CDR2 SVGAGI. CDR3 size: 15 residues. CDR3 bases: TGTGCCAGCACCCCGTTTGGGGGCGCACTCACTGAAGCTTTCTTT. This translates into CASTPFGGALTEAFF.

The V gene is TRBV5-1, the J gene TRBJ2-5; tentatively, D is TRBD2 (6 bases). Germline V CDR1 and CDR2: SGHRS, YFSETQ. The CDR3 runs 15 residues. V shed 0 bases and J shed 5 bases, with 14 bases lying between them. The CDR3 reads CASSLVLRGLETQYF. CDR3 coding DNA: TGCGCCAGCAGCTTGGTCTTGCGGGGATTGGAGACCCAGTACTTC.

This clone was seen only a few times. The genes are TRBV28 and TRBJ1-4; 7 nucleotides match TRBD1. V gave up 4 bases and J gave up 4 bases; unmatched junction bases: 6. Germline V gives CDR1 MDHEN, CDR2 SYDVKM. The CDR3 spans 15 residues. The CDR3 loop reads CASSSGGSNNEKLFF. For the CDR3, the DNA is TGTGCCAGCAGTTCAGGGGGATCTAATAATGAAAAACTGTTTTTT. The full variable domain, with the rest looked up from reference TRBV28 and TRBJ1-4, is DVKVTQSSRYLVKRTGEKVFLECVQDMDHENMFWYRQDPGLGLRLIYFSYDVKMKEKGDIPEGYSVSREKKERFSLILESASTNQTSMYLCASSSGGSNNEKLFFGSGTQLSVL.

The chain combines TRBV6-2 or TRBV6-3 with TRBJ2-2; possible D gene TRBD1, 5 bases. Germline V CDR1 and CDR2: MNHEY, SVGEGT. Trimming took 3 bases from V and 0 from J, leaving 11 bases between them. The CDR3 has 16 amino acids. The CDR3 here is CASSYYRYTNTGELFF. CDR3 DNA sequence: TGTGCCAGCAGTTATTACAGGTACACGAACACCGGGGAGCTGTTTTTT.

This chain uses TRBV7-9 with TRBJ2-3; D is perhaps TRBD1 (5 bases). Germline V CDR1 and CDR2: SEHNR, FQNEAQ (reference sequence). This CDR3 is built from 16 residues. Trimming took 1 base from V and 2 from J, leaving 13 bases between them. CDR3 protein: CASSLGRQGSTDTQYF. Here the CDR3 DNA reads TGTGCCAGCAGCTTAGGGCGGCAGGGATCCACAGATACGCAGTATTTT.

CDR3 protein: CASSLYGTPQPNTGELFF. CDR3 nucleotides: TGTGCCAGCAGCTTGTACGGGACACCCCAACCGAACACCGGGGAGCTGTTTTTT. This chain uses TRBV5-5 with TRBJ2-2; the D gene is possibly TRBD1 (6 bases). Germline V gives CDR1 SGHKS, CDR2 YYEKEE (reference sequence). Trimming pared 1 base from V and 0 bases from J, leaving 16 bases between. The CDR3 loop spans 18 amino acids.

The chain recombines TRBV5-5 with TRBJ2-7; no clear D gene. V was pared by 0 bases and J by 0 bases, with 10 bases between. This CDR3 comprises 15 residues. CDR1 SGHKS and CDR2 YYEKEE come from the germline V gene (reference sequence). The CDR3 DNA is TGTGCCAGCAGCTTGGGTCAGGCCAGCTCCTACGAGCAGTACTTC. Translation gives CASSLGQASSYEQYF.